This T cell receptor (beta chain) was captured by sequencing in a study of blood T cell repertoires in COVID-19. What the recovered Cohort 3 donors had was two negative PCRs, clearance, or symptom resolution. This clone was observed once. Sequenced by immunoSEQ multiplex PCR; TCRdb stores in-frame clones only, minus some. Of roughly 360,000 clones in the sample, roughly 87% are singletons; the top ten hold about 4.9%. The CDR3 has 13 amino acids. J lost 9 bases, V lost 7 bases, and 8 bases had no gene match. Germline V gene sequence: CDR1 LGHNT, CDR2 FRNRAP. The sequence was obtained from a woman aged 45 to 65 who had recovered from COVID-19. Material: PBMCs or T cells enriched from blood (not recorded which). This chain uses TRBV12-5 with TRBJ1-5, with 8 bases matching TRBD1. The CDR3 nucleotides are TGTGCTAGTGTCCCGGACAGGGCTGGGCCCCAGCATTTT. This encodes CASVPDRAGPQHF.